This T cell receptor (beta chain) is from a study of blood T cell repertoires in COVID-19. Turning to the study itself: Researchers got acute and convalescent COVID-19 samples from the United States, Italy and Spain.

TCRdb's table, derived via immunoSEQ multiplex PCR, lists solely in-frame clones and lacks some. The sample shows over 130,000 clones, 75% to 85% of them seen only once. Trimming cost V 5 bases and J 2 bases, with 13 bases left between them. The CDR3 sequence is 15 residues long. Germline lookup yields CDR1 LNHDA and CDR2 SQIVND (reference sequence). This clone was recorded once. The chain recombines TRBV19 with TRBJ2-1; D may be TRBD1 (6 bases). This sequence originates from a woman aged 80 or over with acute or convalescent COVID-19. Source material: peripheral blood. DNA of the CDR3: TGTGCCAGTAGTCAGGGGTCGGTGACCTACAATGAGCAGTTCTTC. Translation: CASSQGSVTYNEQFF.